This record concerns one TCR beta chain sequence. Germline lookup yields CDR1 MNHEY and CDR2 SMNVEV (reference sequence). The ends were cut back, 4 bases at V and 2 bases at J, with 14 bases in the middle. This CDR3 has 16 residues. As originally analysed: Reference gene primer amplification yielded estimated nucleated cell counts. Produced via immunoSEQ multiplex PCR; TCRdb's table is partial and in-frame only. Clone size and V and J calls were adopted from that table, with D and trimming inferred from the DNA. The sample holds a few hundred thousand clones, roughly nine tenths seen once. The sample comes from a study of blood T cell repertoires in COVID-19. Overall study: Researchers got acute and convalescent COVID-19 samples from the United States, Italy and Spain. Sample material is recorded as cDNA or gDNA derived from T cells, B-cell-depleted T cells, or PBMCs.

The chain has TRBV27 and TRBJ2-2; a weak D match, TRBD2 (5 bases). This sequence originates from a woman aged 45-65 years with acute or convalescent COVID-19. Sequenced: peripheral blood. The CDR3 sequence is CASSSMGGGNTGELFF. The CDR3, as DNA: TGTGCCAGCAGTTCAATGGGTGGAGGAAACACCGGGGAGCTGTTTTTT.